Listed here is a single T cell receptor beta chain. Its antigen is currently unknown. From germline, CDR1 is MGHRA and CDR2 YSYEKL. V lost 1 base and J lost 6, with 13 bases in between. CDR3 length equals 15 residues. This sample was taken from a study of early T cells in non-severe SARS-CoV-2 infection. Study-level background: With bulk RNA from unsorted whole blood as input, sequencing yielded unpaired chains.

General study results and limits: The matching step, a VDJdb search, favored anti-spike CD8 responses and missed private and CD4 specificities.

Unique molecular identifiers were affixed to single, distinct cDNA molecules. One entry per CDR3 protein results from TCRdb running MiXCR on the 5' RACE reads. The data hold approximately 64,000 distinct CDR3 sequences, with 20% to 25% observed a single time. This chain uses TRBV4-1 with TRBJ1-5; perhaps TRBD1 as D (5 bases). The TCR originated in an adult who was a healthcare worker with PCR-confirmed SARS-CoV-2 infection or an uninfected control (not recorded which). The sequencing used whole blood, collected at baseline. CDR3 in amino acids: CASSQGGVGVQPQHF. The CDR3 coding sequence is TGCGCCAGCAGCCAAGGAGGGGTAGGGGTTCAGCCCCAGCATTTT.